This TCR beta chain was captured by sequencing in a study of blood T cell repertoires in COVID-19. The wider study: From the United States, Italy and Spain came samples of acute and convalescent COVID-19. Sources were T cells, B-cell-depleted T cells, or PBMCs; the material itself was cDNA or gDNA.

Seattle researchers signed up patients amid active infection and tracked them longitudinally. Method: immunoSEQ multiplex PCR; TCRdb's copy keeps in-frame clones and lacks some. The sample contains over 450,000 clones, 85% to 90% of which appear only once. The sequence was obtained from a woman aged 45-59 years with COVID-19, enrolled during active disease. Sample: peripheral blood.

Here the CDR3 reads CASAINTEAFF. For the CDR3, the DNA is TGTGCCAGCGCGATAAACACTGAAGCTTTCTTT. The chain is built from TRBV12-3 or TRBV12-4 and TRBJ1-1; the D is unclear. The ends were cut back, 8 bases at V and 2 bases at J, with 6 bases in the middle. The CDR3 consists of 11 residues.